Described below is a single TCR beta chain sequence and its context. The data belong to a study of shared T cell receptors in the human thymus. Assay: immunoSEQ multiplex PCR; the TCRdb copy retains only in-frame clones and omits some. The top ten clones hold approximately 0.0097% of a sample with some 640,000 clones, over 75% of them seen once. Germline values: CDR1 SGHDN, CDR2 FVKESK. This CDR3 region has 20 residues. The germline V and J ends were trimmed by 0 bases and 5 bases, with 26 bases remaining between them. These data are also associated with another study on human thymus T cells. That investigation notes: It looked as if thymic and blood repertoires used V and J genes in a biased way.

The source is a boy under two years old with a congenital heart defect. Sequencing was done on a sample of thymocytes. The chain combines TRBV14 with TRBJ2-1; weak D call: TRBD2 (7 bases). The CDR3 loop reads CASSQDWGLITGGIDNEQFF. CDR3 DNA sequence: TGTGCCAGCAGCCAAGATTGGGGGCTAATTACGGGGGGTATCGACAATGAGCAGTTCTTC.